The 5 T cell receptor beta chains listed next were all sequenced from one sample in a study of T cells in Graves' hyperthyroidism and ophthalmopathy. Amplified TCR beta CDR3 regions derived from RNA transcripts. First-round RT-PCR of the TCR CDR3 relied on the HTBI primer set. TCRdb ran MiXCR on the multiplex PCR reads and lists one entry per CDR3 protein. The table records hundreds of thousands of distinct CDR3 sequences, 14% of them present only once. Sequencing was done on a sample of blood. The receptors shown here come from a woman aged 40 to 49 with Graves' hyperthyroidism.

The rearrangement links TRBV27 to TRBJ1-6; D not certain. The CDR3 consists of 16 residues. The germline gives CDR1 MNHEY, CDR2 SMNVEV (reference sequence). Trimming removed 7 bases from V and 0 bases from J, with 13 bases in between. The DNA of the CDR3 is TGTGCCAGCAAATCATTCTTAAGCTCCTATAATTCACCCCTCCACTTT. Residues: CASKSFLSSYNSPLHF.

The chain carries TRBV19 and TRBJ1-5; the D gene is possibly TRBD1 (5 bases). The CDR3 runs to 14 residues. V lost 7 bases to trimming and J lost 11 bases, with 21 bases between them. The germline V gene encodes CDR1 LNHDA and CDR2 SQIVND (reference sequence). Here the CDR3 reads CASIGSRAQDSQHF. DNA of the CDR3: TGTGCCAGTATCGGGAGCAGGGCTCAGGATTCCCAGCATTTT.

The CDR3 region is CASSPGLGVSYNEQFF. CDR3 nucleotides: TGTGCCAGCAGCCCCGGACTGGGGGTCTCCTACAATGAGCAGTTCTTC. This chain uses TRBV7-8 with TRBJ2-1; possibly TRBD1 or TRBD2 for D (5 bases each). The germline gives CDR1 SGHVS, CDR2 FQNEAQ. V dropped 5 bases and J dropped 0 bases, with 14 bases sitting between them. CDR3 length: 16 residues.

In its sample, this clonotype was seen many times. The chain recombines TRBV28 with TRBJ1-1, with D possibly matching TRBD1 (6 bases). V lost 10 bases, J lost 0 bases, and 18 bases lay in between. From germline, CDR1 is MDHEN and CDR2 SYDVKM. The CDR3 contains 15 residues. This chain's CDR3 is CATNRGQKMNTEAFF. As DNA, the CDR3 is TGTGCCACCAATCGGGGGCAAAAGATGAACACTGAAGCTTTCTTT.

This rearrangement joins TRBV15 to TRBJ1-3; D is ambiguous. Deletions cut 2 bases from V and 4 bases from J, with 15 bases between. The V gene's germline CDR1 is LNHNV and CDR2 YYDKDF (reference sequence). The CDR3 consists of 16 residues. CDR3 in DNA: TGTGCCACCAGCAGAACCCCCGCGGAGGGCGGAAACACCATATATTTT. It is translated as CATSRTPAEGGNTIYF.